This T cell receptor beta chain derives from a study of cytomegalovirus exposure and HLA in healthy donors. Study results and limitations: In the roughly 110 validation repertoires, 85% to 95% of cluster scores exceeded 0, per a later analysis. As was reported, the classifier diagnosed cytomegalovirus status with high specificity and sensitivity. Rare TCR sequences dominated, though some public TCRs recurred in many donors. Cytomegalovirus association was listed for 150 to 200 TCR beta chains.

Comments on this clone: No antigen is known for it.

CDR3 length: 15 residues. Germline lookup yields CDR1 KGHSH and CDR2 LQKENI. The junction had 7 bases not matched to a gene; V was cut back by 3 bases and J by 4 bases. The data were produced by immunoSEQ multiplex PCR, yet TCRdb's version contains in-frame clones alone and is incomplete. This table has roughly 60,000 clones, roughly 94% appearing once. V is TRBV18 and J is TRBJ2-7; 9 positions agree with TRBD2. Sequenced input: PBMCs. The sequence derives from a woman younger than 35 in good health and CMV-seropositive. CDR3 nucleotides: TGTGCCAGCTCACCGTCGACTAGCGGACCTTACGAGCAGTACTTC. Encoded protein: CASSPSTSGPYEQYF.